The 2 T cell receptor beta chains presented below share a single source sample, sequenced in a study of blood T cell repertoires in COVID-19. TCRdb's table, derived via immunoSEQ multiplex PCR, lists solely in-frame clones and lacks some. The sample has some 700,000 clones; 90% are singletons. Sequenced input: peripheral blood. The receptor source for this set is a woman between 18 and 29 years old with acute or convalescent COVID-19.

In this sample, this clone turned up once. The V call is TRBV5-1, the J call TRBJ2-7, with TRBD1 matching 9 bases. V was pared by 2 bases and J by 6 bases, with 3 bases of the junction left unmatched. Germline assignment: CDR1 SGHRS and CDR2 YFSETQ. The length of the CDR3 is 13 residues. The CDR3, as DNA: TGCGCCAGCAGCTTCACAGGGGGCGGCGAGCAGTACTTC. Translated: CASSFTGGGEQYF.

The chain joins TRBV7-9 to TRBJ2-3; D ambiguous. Germline V lookup: CDR1 SEHNR, CDR2 FQNEAQ (reference sequence). V gave up 3 bases and J gave up 2 bases, with 12 bases separating them. The CDR3 is 15 residues long. The CDR3 nucleotides are TGTGCCAGCAGCTTGGGCCGAATCGACACAGATACGCAGTATTTT. Translated, it gives CASSLGRIDTDTQYF.